The 30 T cell receptor beta chains below come from one sample, sequenced in a study of CD8 T cells in ankylosing spondylitis. TCRdb passed the 5' RACE reads through MiXCR, listing each CDR3 protein once. The sample has about 800,000 distinct CDR3 sequences; roughly 10% are singletons. Their antigens remain unidentified. General study findings and limits: A TCR beta motif made of about 8 highly homologous variants seemed typical of ankylosing spondylitis blood.

The sample consisted of blood, either unsorted or a sorted T cell fraction (not recorded which). Source of these receptors: a male donor with ankylosing spondylitis.

This clonotype showed up many times. This chain links TRBV29-1 with TRBJ2-7; 9 bases line up with TRBD1. Germline loops: CDR1 SQVTM, CDR2 ANQGSEA. V lost 3 bases, J lost 6 bases, and 12 bases stayed unmatched. There are 15 residues in the CDR3. For the CDR3, the DNA is TGCAGCGTTGAGGTGTCTGGGACAGGGTCTCTCGAGCAGTACTTC. Translating it yields CSVEVSGTGSLEQYF.

The chain joins TRBV20-1 to TRBJ1-2; 7 bases are shared with TRBD1. Germline V gives CDR1 DFQATT, CDR2 SNEGSKA (reference sequence). The CDR3 spans 18 residues. V trimming: 6 bases; J trimming: 3 bases; junction bases outside the gene matches: 22. CDR3 DNA sequence: TGCAGTGCGGGCCGGACTGTCGGAGTAAGGGGGCAAGACTATGGCTACACCTTC. This encodes CSAGRTVGVRGQDYGYTF.

A few counts support this clonotype. The rearrangement uses TRBV18 and TRBJ2-5, with a possible D match to TRBD2 (5 bases). V was clipped by 5 bases and J by 1 base, with 11 bases between them. Germline V gene sequence: CDR1 KGHSH, CDR2 LQKENI. There are 14 residues in the CDR3. CDR3 amino acids: CASSSGLTQETQYF. The CDR3 DNA is TGTGCCAGCTCATCTGGACTGACCCAAGAGACCCAGTACTTC.

This clonotype has more than one count but fewer than ten. The chain uses TRBV7-2 and TRBJ1-5; D is perhaps TRBD1 (6 bases). The length of the CDR3 is 14 residues. In germline, CDR1 is SGHTA, CDR2 FQGNSA. V was cut by 7 bases and J by 4 bases, with 14 bases left in between. Here the CDR3 DNA reads TGTGCCAGCACCAGTACAGGGCAGAATCAGCCCCAGCATTTT. This encodes CASTSTGQNQPQHF.

The chain employs TRBV7-2 and TRBJ2-1; D is ambiguous. The germline V gene has CDR1 SGHTA and CDR2 FQGNSA. Trimming cost V 1 base and J 1 base, with 8 bases left between them. The CDR3 has 15 residues. The CDR3 protein is CASSLDALSYNEQFF. CDR3 nucleotide sequence: TGTGCCAGCAGCTTAGACGCCCTTTCCTACAATGAGCAGTTCTTC.

The chain joins TRBV20-1 to TRBJ2-5, with 12 bases that match TRBD2. From germline, CDR1 is DFQATT and CDR2 SNEGSKA (reference sequence). The junction had 9 bases not matched to a gene; V was cut back by 3 bases and J by 4 bases. The CDR3 runs 16 residues. DNA for the CDR3: TGCAGTGCTAGGACTAGCGGGAGAGGGGGAGGAGAGACCCAGTACTTC. As protein: CSARTSGRGGGETQYF.

This clonotype was seen ten or more times. The V gene is TRBV5-1, the J gene TRBJ1-6, with 8 bases matching TRBD1. V lost 2 bases to trimming and J lost 7 bases; unmatched junction nucleotides: 2. CDR3 size: 14 residues. Germline V gives CDR1 SGHRS, CDR2 YFSETQ. CDR3 residues: CASSLTGGNSPLHF. DNA for the CDR3: TGCGCCAGCAGCTTAACAGGGGGGAATTCACCCCTCCACTTT.

This rearrangement joins TRBV7-2 to TRBJ1-1; perhaps TRBD1 as D (5 bases). This CDR3 spans 13 amino acids. Germline V gives CDR1 SGHTA, CDR2 FQGNSA. The V end lost 3 bases, the J end lost 7 bases, and 12 bases lay between the germline ends. This chain's CDR3 is CASSFAQDLEAFF. CDR3 sequence (DNA): TGTGCCAGCAGCTTCGCACAGGATCTTGAAGCTTTCTTT. The full variable domain, rest sourced from reference TRBV7-2 and TRBJ1-1, is GAGVSQSPSNKVTEKGKDVELRCDPISGHTALYWYRQSLGQGLEFLIYFQGNSAPDKSGLPSDRFSAERTGGSVSTLTIQRTQQEDSAVYLCASSFAQDLEAFFGQGTRLTVV.

The chain couples TRBV18 to TRBJ1-1, with a weak D call TRBD1 (5 bases). Germline V lookup: CDR1 KGHSH, CDR2 LQKENI. Trimming shortened V by 2 bases and J by 5 bases, and 12 bases separated the two germline ends. CDR3 length: 14 amino acids. Here the CDR3 reads CASSPGGRGTEAFF. As DNA, the CDR3 is TGTGCCAGCTCACCAGGGGGTAGGGGTACTGAAGCTTTCTTT. Looking up the rest from reference TRBV18 and TRBJ1-1 gives the full variable domain: NAGVMQNPRHLVRRRGQEARLRCSPMKGHSHVYWYRQLPEEGLKFMVYLQKENIIDESGMPKERFSAEFPKEGPSILRIQQVVRGDSAAYFCASSPGGRGTEAFFGQGTRLTVV.

This clonotype showed up just a few times. V gene TRBV6-2 or TRBV6-3 combines with J gene TRBJ2-7; D is ambiguous. Trimming took off 7 bases at V and 2 bases at J, with 15 bases between the two ends. The CDR3 runs 14 residues. From germline, CDR1 is MNHEY and CDR2 SVGEGT. The CDR3 sequence is CASNRHLYPYEQYF. DNA of the CDR3: TGTGCCAGCAACAGACACCTGTATCCCTACGAGCAGTACTTC.

The chain combines TRBV7-2 with TRBJ2-5, with D hard to call. V was shortened by 3 bases and J by 7 bases, with 9 bases between the two germline ends. CDR3 length: 12 amino acids. The V gene's germline CDR1 is SGHTA and CDR2 FQGNSA. CDR3 DNA: TGTGCCAGCAGCTTTAGCCATGGGACCCAGTACTTC. This encodes CASSFSHGTQYF. The whole variable domain, filled in from reference TRBV7-2 and TRBJ2-5, reads GAGVSQSPSNKVTEKGKDVELRCDPISGHTALYWYRQSLGQGLEFLIYFQGNSAPDKSGLPSDRFSAERTGGSVSTLTIQRTQQEDSAVYLCASSFSHGTQYFGPGTRLLVL.

This clonotype came up a few times. This chain links TRBV20-1 with TRBJ2-3, with D perhaps matching TRBD1 (6 bases). Per germline, CDR1 DFQATT and CDR2 SNEGSKA (reference sequence). The CDR3 is made up of 13 amino acids. Trimming stripped 5 bases from V and 5 bases from J, with 14 bases between. Written as DNA, the CDR3 is TGCAGTGCTGGGGACACCCTTGGAGATACGCAGTATTTT. It specifies CSAGDTLGDTQYF.

This clonotype has at least ten counts. The chain couples TRBV6-6 to TRBJ2-7, with D perhaps matching TRBD2 (5 bases). CDR1 and CDR2 from the germline V gene are MNHNY and SVGAGI (reference sequence). The V end lost 5 bases, the J end lost 3 bases, and 8 bases lay between the germline ends. The CDR3 runs 12 residues. The chain's CDR3 is CASSPGNYEQYF. The CDR3 DNA follows: TGTGCCAGCAGTCCCGGGAACTACGAGCAGTACTTC.

In this sample, this clonotype turned up a few times. The chain combines TRBV5-6 with TRBJ2-7; no firm D call. In germline, CDR1 is SGHDT, CDR2 YYEEEE. Trimming shortened V by 2 bases and J by 3 bases, and 6 bases separated the two germline ends. This CDR3 spans 12 amino acids. The CDR3 nucleotides read TGTGCCAGCAGCTTTAAACGCTACGAGCAGTACTTC. Amino acid sequence: CASSFKRYEQYF.

This clonotype was picked up many times. The rearrangement uses TRBV10-3 and TRBJ2-7; a weak D match, TRBD2 (5 bases). Trimming took 8 bases from V and 0 from J, leaving 11 bases between them. The CDR3 is made up of 13 amino acids. Germline V CDR1 and CDR2: ENHRY, SYGVKD. In DNA, the CDR3 is TGTGCCATCTCGAGGGTAAACTCCTACGAGCAGTACTTC. As protein: CAISRVNSYEQYF.

There are many counts of this clonotype. Here the CDR3 reads CASSSGLHSYNEQFF. The CDR3 DNA reads as TGTGCCAGCAGCTCGGGACTACACTCCTACAATGAGCAGTTCTTC. The chain is built from TRBV7-2 and TRBJ2-1; 7 nucleotides match TRBD2. The germline gives CDR1 SGHTA, CDR2 FQGNSA. CDR3 length: 15 residues. V shed 4 bases and J 0 bases; nucleotides not matched to a gene: 3.

The rearrangement uses TRBV20-1 and TRBJ2-3, with TRBD2 matching over 8 bases. CDR3 size: 15 residues. Unmatched junction bases numbered 12, after V lost 4 bases and J lost 6 bases. Per the germline V gene, CDR1 is DFQATT and CDR2 is SNEGSKA (reference sequence). CDR3 loop: CSATPAGGAKDTQYF. Here the CDR3 DNA reads TGCAGTGCTACCCCGGCCGGGGGGGCGAAGGATACGCAGTATTTT.

This rearrangement joins TRBV7-2 to TRBJ2-7; D unresolved. Trimming shortened V by 8 bases and J by 2 bases, and 16 bases separated the two germline ends. Germline CDR1 SGHTA, CDR2 FQGNSA. The CDR3 loop spans 14 amino acids. The CDR3 loop reads CASGERAQTYEQYF. In DNA form, the CDR3 reads TGTGCCAGCGGAGAGAGAGCGCAGACCTACGAGCAGTACTTC.

This rearrangement joins TRBV7-2 to TRBJ2-3, with D possibly TRBD2 on 6 matching bases. Germline V CDR1 and CDR2: SGHTA, FQGNSA. This CDR3 contains 16 residues. V lost 5 bases and J 0 bases, leaving 15 bases between the germline ends. CDR3 protein: CASSLLGGTSTDTQYF. The CDR3 nucleotides are TGTGCCAGCAGCCTACTGGGCGGGACCAGCACAGATACGCAGTATTTT.

This clonotype was observed a few times. The chain uses TRBV29-1 and TRBJ1-1; D gene uncertain. The CDR3 is 13 residues long. Germline V CDR1 and CDR2: SQVTM, ANQGSEA. V lost 6 bases to trimming and J lost 1 base, with 12 bases between them. CDR3 DNA: TGCAGCGTCGCTACGGACGGGAACACTGAAGCTTTCTTT. Translated: CSVATDGNTEAFF.

This clonotype was observed a few times. The rearrangement joins TRBV28 to TRBJ2-1; 8 bases align to TRBD2. The germline V gene encodes CDR1 MDHEN and CDR2 SYDVKM. The CDR3 runs to 16 residues. The trim removed 4 bases at V and 4 bases at J, leaving 9 bases unmatched. CDR3 DNA: TGTGCCAGCAGTTCCCTCGAAGCGGGAGCATACAATGAGCAGTTCTTC. It yields the protein CASSSLEAGAYNEQFF.

This clonotype was observed at least ten times. The rearrangement links TRBV6-5 to TRBJ2-7; the match to TRBD2 covers 9 bases. V gave up 10 bases and J gave up 12 bases; unmatched junction bases: 10. This CDR3 spans 11 amino acids. Germline CDR1 reads MNHEY; CDR2 reads SVGAGI. Written as DNA, the CDR3 is TGTGCCACGACTAGCGGCACTACCGCGTACTTC. Its translation is CATTSGTTAYF.

This clonotype was observed a few times. The V call is TRBV20-1, the J call TRBJ2-3; possible D gene TRBD2, 7 bases. V was trimmed by 6 bases and J by 6 bases, leaving 19 bases between them. The germline V gene has CDR1 DFQATT and CDR2 SNEGSKA (reference sequence). The CDR3 is 14 residues long. The CDR3 coding sequence is TGCAGTGCCAGGGGAGGTGCGGGGGCGGATACGCAGTATTTT. This encodes CSARGGAGADTQYF.

This clonotype came up a few times. The chain links TRBV20-1 to TRBJ2-1; 9 positions match TRBD1. The CDR3 is 15 residues long. The germline gives CDR1 DFQATT, CDR2 SNEGSKA (reference sequence). V was clipped by 5 bases and J by 4 bases; unmatched bases: 9. CDR3 in amino acids: CSALPGTGRYNEQFF. CDR3 sequence (DNA): TGCAGTGCTCTACCCGGGACAGGGAGATACAATGAGCAGTTCTTC.

V and J are TRBV4-3 and TRBJ2-1, with 12 bases matching TRBD2. Germline CDR1 is LGHNA and CDR2 is YSLEER. The V gene end was trimmed by 0 bases and the J gene end by 16 bases; junction bases not matched to a gene: 10. This CDR3 comprises 15 residues. As DNA, the CDR3 is TGCGCCAGCAGCCAAGATGAAGCTAGCGGGAGGGCCTTATTCTTC. Protein: CASSQDEASGRALFF.

The V and J genes are TRBV5-6 and TRBJ2-3; 10 bases are a match to TRBD2. The germline V gene has CDR1 SGHDT and CDR2 YYEEEE. The CDR3 extends over 16 amino acids. With V trimmed by 4 bases and J by 0 bases, 5 bases remained unmatched. CDR3 region: CASSMLTSGSTDTQYF. As DNA, the CDR3 is TGTGCCAGCAGCATGCTGACTAGCGGGAGCACAGATACGCAGTATTTT.

This clonotype was observed many times. The rearrangement links TRBV29-1 to TRBJ1-2, with D unclear. The CDR3 covers 11 residues. CDR1 is SQVTM, CDR2 ANQGSEA, per germline. Deletions cut 0 bases from V and 2 bases from J, with 1 base between. CDR3 nucleotide sequence: TGCAGCGTTGAAGACAACTATGGCTACACCTTC. Residues: CSVEDNYGYTF.

This clonotype was observed a few times. The rearrangement joins TRBV6-1 to TRBJ2-1; the D is unclear. Germline V lookup: CDR1 MNHNS, CDR2 SASEGT. The CDR3 runs to 13 residues. V was pared by 0 bases and J by 6 bases, with 6 bases between. CDR3 in DNA: TGTGCCAGCAGTGAAGCAAACTTCAATGAGCAGTTCTTC. Translated: CASSEANFNEQFF.

This clonotype was counted a few times. The chain carries TRBV4-3 and TRBJ2-5; 9 bases line up with TRBD1. The CDR3 has 15 amino acids. Per the germline V gene, CDR1 is LGHNA and CDR2 is YSLEER. Trimming took 2 bases from V and 5 from J; bases not matched to a gene: 6. The CDR3 reads CASSQRTGDEETQYF. CDR3 in DNA: TGCGCCAGCAGCCAAAGGACAGGGGATGAGGAGACCCAGTACTTC.

This clonotype appeared many times. The rearrangement links TRBV5-6 to TRBJ1-1; no definite D call. V dropped 4 bases and J dropped 0 bases, with 7 bases sitting between them. The CDR3 covers 13 residues. From germline, CDR1 is SGHDT and CDR2 YYEEEE. In DNA form, the CDR3 reads TGTGCCAGCAGCAGAGCTTTGAACACTGAAGCTTTCTTT. Its translation is CASSRALNTEAFF. Complete variable domain (other parts from reference TRBV5-6 and TRBJ1-1): DAGVTQSPTHLIKTRGQQVTLRCSPKSGHDTVSWYQQALGQGPQFIFQYYEEEERQRGNFPDRFSGHQFPNYSSELNVNALLLGDSALYLCASSRALNTEAFFGQGTRLTVV.